This entry lists 27 T cell receptor beta chains sequenced from one sample in a study of shared clonotypes between healthy human individuals. Repertoires were generated with immunoSEQ multiplex PCR, while TCRdb's copy carries only in-frame clones and drops some. The sample has some 2,000,000 clones; 95% are singletons. Sequenced: naive CD4+ T cells sorted from blood. Documented subset: CD45RA+ positively selected. The receptors derive from a man between 18 and 35 years old in good health.

The chain carries TRBV4-3 and TRBJ2-2, with unresolved D. The CDR3 is 13 residues long. Germline V gives CDR1 LGHNA, CDR2 YSLEER. Between the trimmed V and J ends, which lost 0 bases and 8 bases, there was a span of 7 bases. The CDR3 reads CASSQDRSGELFF. DNA of the CDR3: TGCGCCAGCAGCCAAGATCGGAGTGGGGAGCTGTTTTTT.

This clone was recorded only once. The chain uses TRBV28 and TRBJ2-2, with 7 bases identical to TRBD2. The CDR3 length is 14 residues. Per the germline V gene, CDR1 is MDHEN and CDR2 is SYDVKM. V dropped 4 bases and J dropped 6; count of bases not matched to a gene: 5. In nucleotides, the CDR3 is TGTGCCAGCAGTTCCCAACGGGGGGCCGGGGAGCTGTTTTTT. Amino acid sequence: CASSSQRGAGELFF.

CDR3 protein: CASSKGESESPLHF. Written as DNA, the CDR3 is TGTGCCAGCAGCAAAGGGGAGAGCGAATCACCCCTCCACTTT. The chain links TRBV21-1 to TRBJ1-6. TRBV21-1 is a pseudogene. This CDR3 region has 14 residues.

In the case of this clone: Other DNA sequences in this sample translate to the same CDR3. The J gene is TRBJ1-2, the V gene TRBV7-2; TRBD1 is a possible D gene (6 bases). CDR1 and CDR2 from the germline V gene are SGHTA and FQGNSA. This CDR3 is built from 13 residues. V shed 4 bases and J shed 4 bases, with 10 bases lying between them. The CDR3 here is CASSSTGIYGYTF. CDR3 DNA: TGTGCCAGCAGCTCTACAGGGATCTATGGCTACACCTTC.

This chain joins TRBV6-1 and TRBJ1-1; D may be TRBD1 (6 bases). Trimming removed 11 bases from V and 3 bases from J, with 19 bases in between. There are 14 residues in the CDR3. CDR1 and CDR2 from the germline V gene are MNHNS and SASEGT. CDR3 amino acids: CALAKAGDHTEAFF. As DNA, the CDR3 is TGTGCCCTTGCCAAGGCAGGGGATCACACTGAAGCTTTCTTT.

Remarks on this clone: The sample carries other DNA sequences with the same CDR3. The genes are TRBV6-1 and TRBJ2-6; the D is unclear. CDR3 size: 14 residues. Germline V gene sequence: CDR1 MNHNS, CDR2 SASEGT. The V end was cut by 4 bases, the J end by 2 bases, with 6 bases between. CDR3 DNA sequence: TGTGCCAGCAGTGGCTTAGCTGGGGCCAACGTCCTGACTTTC. Its protein product is CASSGLAGANVLTF.

V gene TRBV6-1 combines with J gene TRBJ1-1; D remains unclear. The CDR3 totals 12 residues. Trimming left V 3 bases short and J 5 bases short, with 7 bases between. From germline, CDR1 is MNHNS and CDR2 SASEGT. CDR3 protein: CASSDKRTEAFF. The DNA for the CDR3 is TGTGCCAGCAGTGATAAAAGGACTGAAGCTTTCTTT.

The gene calls are TRBV9 and TRBJ2-2, with a tentative D call TRBD1 (6 bases). Germline loops: CDR1 SGDLS, CDR2 YYNGEE. Trimming removed 2 bases from V and 2 bases from J, with 13 bases in between. CDR3 size: 16 residues. CDR3 in DNA: TGTGCCAGCAGCGTCGGGACAACTCCTAACACCGGGGAGCTGTTTTTT. This codes for CASSVGTTPNTGELFF.

V is TRBV5-1 and J is TRBJ2-1, with 10 bases identical to TRBD1. The CDR3 totals 15 residues. Germline V gene lookup returns CDR1 SGHRS and CDR2 YFSETQ. Trimming cost V 4 bases and J 6 bases; bases outside gene matches: 7. DNA of the CDR3: TGCGCCAGCAGCCGACGGGACAGGGGTTTCAATGAGCAGTTCTTC. This sequence encodes CASSRRDRGFNEQFF.

J is TRBJ1-5 and V is TRBV28; 7 bases match TRBD1. V was pared by 5 bases and J by 3 bases, with 4 bases of the junction left unmatched. The CDR3 runs 14 residues. CDR1 is MDHEN, CDR2 SYDVKM, per germline. The CDR3 DNA reads as TGTGCCAGCAGTCAAGGGGGCGTCAATCAGCCCCAGCATTTT. Translating it yields CASSQGGVNQPQHF.

DNA of the CDR3: TGTGCCAGCAGCCCAGTACTAGGGGGGGCATCTGGAAACACCATATATTTT. The encoded protein is CASSPVLGGASGNTIYF. The V and J genes are TRBV5-6 and TRBJ1-3; D perhaps matches TRBD1 (6 bases). Deletions cut 4 bases from V and 1 base from J, with 18 bases between. This CDR3 has 17 amino acids. Germline values: CDR1 SGHDT, CDR2 YYEEEE.

This chain connects TRBV9 to TRBJ2-1, with D maybe TRBD2 (5 bases). The CDR3 has 15 residues. V lost 2 bases and J 6 bases, leaving 15 bases between the germline ends. Per germline, CDR1 SGDLS and CDR2 YYNGEE. The CDR3 is CASSVGGSIPNEQFF. The CDR3 region has the DNA TGTGCCAGCAGCGTTGGCGGGTCCATTCCCAATGAGCAGTTCTTC.

The count of this clone is one. The chain recombines TRBV4-1 with TRBJ1-1; no definite D call. Trimming left V 1 base short and J 0 bases short, with 6 bases between. Germline CDR1 and CDR2: MGHRA and YSYEKL. The CDR3 contains 14 residues. The CDR3 protein is CASSQGPMNTEAFF. The CDR3 DNA is TGCGCCAGCAGCCAAGGACCGATGAACACTGAAGCTTTCTTT.

The V gene is TRBV6-1, the J gene TRBJ1-5; the D gene is possibly TRBD1 (5 bases). Trimming shortened V by 7 bases and J by 3 bases, and 13 bases separated the two germline ends. The germline V gene has CDR1 MNHNS and CDR2 SASEGT. The CDR3 is 14 residues long. Here the CDR3 reads CASTKEGINQPQHF. In nucleotides, the CDR3 is TGTGCCAGCACTAAAGAGGGGATCAATCAGCCCCAGCATTTT.

The chain employs TRBV2 and TRBJ2-7, with no clear D. The CDR3 is 12 amino acids. The germline CDR1 and CDR2 sequences are SNHLY and FYNNEI. V lost 6 bases and J lost 5, with 11 bases in between. This chain's CDR3 is CASRPQQDEQYF. CDR3 DNA: TGTGCCAGCAGACCCCAGCAGGACGAGCAGTACTTC.

J is TRBJ1-2 and V is TRBV5-1; TRBD1 matches 9 bases. The ends lost 0 bases at V and 8 bases at J; junction bases unmatched: 11. The length of the CDR3 is 16 residues. Looked up from germline, CDR1 is SGHRS and CDR2 is YFSETQ. The CDR3 reads CASSLGTGALSAGYTF. The CDR3 nucleotides read TGCGCCAGCAGCTTGGGGACAGGGGCCCTTTCTGCGGGCTACACCTTC. The variable domain in full, with the rest retrieved from reference TRBV5-1 and TRBJ1-2, is KAGVTQTPRYLIKTRGQQVTLSCSPISGHRSVSWYQQTPGQGLQFLFEYFSETQRNKGNFPGRFSGRQFSNSRSEMNVSTLELGDSALYLCASSLGTGALSAGYTFGSGTRLTVV.

This chain joins TRBV6-5 and TRBJ2-4; the D is unclear. Trimming removed 6 bases from V and 1 base from J, with 10 bases in between. CDR1 is MNHEY, CDR2 SVGAGI, per germline. CDR3 length: 14 amino acids. The chain's CDR3 is CASSSDVAKNIQYF. Written as DNA, the CDR3 is TGTGCCAGCAGCTCCGACGTCGCCAAAAACATTCAGTACTTC.

CDR3 amino acids: CASSLIRDGYTF. CDR3 nucleotide sequence: TGTGCCAGCAGCTTGATCAGGGACGGCTACACCTTC. The chain employs TRBV5-5 and TRBJ1-2; the D gene is possibly TRBD1 (5 bases). This CDR3 is built from 12 residues. The germline V and J ends were trimmed by 1 base and 8 bases, with 9 bases remaining between them. Germline CDR1 and CDR2: SGHKS and YYEKEE (reference sequence). The full variable domain, with the rest looked up from reference TRBV5-5 and TRBJ1-2, is DAGVTQSPTHLIKTRGQQVTLRCSPISGHKSVSWYQQVLGQGPQFIFQYYEKEERGRGNFPDRFSARQFPNYSSELNVNALLLGDSALYLCASSLIRDGYTFGSGTRLTVV.

The chain carries TRBV19 and TRBJ2-7; D is possibly TRBD1 (6 bases). In germline, CDR1 is LNHDA, CDR2 SQIVND (reference sequence). Trimming removed 5 bases from V and 0 bases from J, with 11 bases in between. The CDR3 has 14 amino acids. The CDR3 region has the DNA TGTGCCAGTAGTCTCCAGGGGAGCTCCTACGAGCAGTACTTC. It yields the protein CASSLQGSSYEQYF.

The V gene is TRBV18, the J gene TRBJ2-6, with D unclear. CDR3 length: 17 residues. Trimming shortened V by 2 bases and J by 0 bases, and 11 bases separated the two germline ends. Germline-derived CDR1 and CDR2 are KGHSH and LQKENI. The chain's CDR3 is CASSPFSTSSGANVLTF. The CDR3 coding sequence is TGTGCCAGCTCACCATTTTCAACCAGCTCTGGGGCCAACGTCCTGACTTTC.

This clone came up once. The chain is built from TRBV10-3 and TRBJ1-1; D call uncertain. CDR1 and CDR2 from the germline V gene are ENHRY and SYGVKD. V was cut by 3 bases and J by 5 bases, with 13 bases left in between. The CDR3 sequence is 14 residues long. The CDR3 nucleotides read TGTGCCATCAGTGACTTCGGGGAAAGAACTGAAGCTTTCTTT. Translating gives CAISDFGERTEAFF.

A note on this clone: The same CDR3 can be traced to other DNA sequences in this sample. This sequence joins TRBV9 and TRBJ2-3; D remains unclear. This CDR3 contains 12 residues. Between the trimmed V and J ends, which lost 4 bases and 4 bases, there was a span of 7 bases. Germline V lookup: CDR1 SGDLS, CDR2 YYNGEE. CDR3 sequence: CASSRLADTQYF. In DNA, the CDR3 is TGTGCCAGCAGCCGACTCGCAGATACGCAGTATTTT.

V usage is TRBV7-2 and J usage is TRBJ2-2, with 8 bases lining up with TRBD2. The junction had 6 bases not matched to a gene; V was cut back by 1 base and J by 5 bases. Germline loops: CDR1 SGHTA, CDR2 FQGNSA. CDR3 size: 16 residues. This CDR3 is CASSLDPAGVTGELFF. CDR3 DNA sequence: TGTGCCAGCAGCTTAGATCCAGCGGGGGTTACCGGGGAGCTGTTTTTT.

J is TRBJ2-7 and V is TRBV11-2; 7 nucleotides align to TRBD1. V lost 2 bases to trimming and J lost 5 bases; unmatched junction nucleotides: 6. The germline CDR1 and CDR2 sequences are SGHAT and FQNNGV. This CDR3 has 14 amino acids. Here the CDR3 reads CASSLLTGRHEQYF. DNA of the CDR3: TGTGCCAGCAGCTTATTGACAGGGCGCCACGAGCAGTACTTC.

This chain joins TRBV19 and TRBJ2-3; D possibly corresponds to TRBD1 (5 bases). This CDR3 is 15 amino acids long. CDR1 is LNHDA, CDR2 SQIVND, per germline (reference sequence). Trimming shortened V by 3 bases and J by 4 bases, and 14 bases separated the two germline ends. This chain's CDR3 is CASSIALQGADTQYF. DNA for the CDR3: TGTGCCAGTAGTATCGCTCTCCAAGGGGCAGATACGCAGTATTTT.

The chain recombines TRBV30 with TRBJ1-4; D perhaps matches TRBD1 (5 bases). Germline V CDR1 and CDR2: GTSNPN, SVGIG (reference sequence). V lost 0 bases, J lost 7 bases, and 12 bases lay in between. The length of the CDR3 is 14 residues. Here the CDR3 DNA reads TGTGCCTGGAGTGTAGGCGGAGGGACTGAAAAACTGTTTTTT. Its protein is CAWSVGGGTEKLFF.

J is TRBJ2-7 and V is TRBV5-1, with 8 bases aligning to TRBD2. The V gene's germline CDR1 is SGHRS and CDR2 YFSETQ. Trimming at V came to 4 bases and at J to 3 bases, leaving 6 bases not matched to a gene. CDR3 size: 14 residues. CDR3: CASSLPGTSYEQYF. The CDR3 nucleotides are TGCGCCAGCAGCCTGCCCGGGACTAGCTACGAGCAGTACTTC.